The rows below give T cell receptor beta chains drawn from one sample of a study of blood T cell repertoires in COVID-19. Some clones are missing from TCRdb's copy, which holds only in-frame ones; the method was immunoSEQ multiplex PCR. The sample records 45,000 to 60,000 clones, around 90% being singletons. Sequencing was performed on peripheral blood. The source is a man in his forties or fifties with active COVID-19. CDR3s include the opening cysteine and the closing phenylalanine or tryptophan. Fields, in order: V gene, D gene, J gene, CDR3 DNA, CDR3 protein. The D gene is left open where the match is weak.

TRBV9,NA,TRBJ2-6,TGTGCCAGCAGCCCAAGCCTATTCATGGGGGCCAACGTCCTGACTTTC,CASSPSLFMGANVLTF
TRBV7-8,TRBD2,TRBJ2-5,TGTGCCAGCAGCCAACAAATCCGACTAGCGGGGGGGCTCGGTGAGACCCAGTACTTC,CASSQQIRLAGGLGETQYF
TRBV9,NA,TRBJ1-2,TGTGCCAGCAGCCCTAAACAAGGGGCTTATGGCTACACCTTC,CASSPKQGAYGYTF
TRBV15,NA,TRBJ1-1,TGTGCCACCAGCAGACGAGGGAACACTGAAGCTTTCTTT,CATSRRGNTEAFF
TRBV5-1,NA,TRBJ1-1,TGCGCCAGCAAACAGACGATGAACACTGAAGCTTTCTTT,CASKQTMNTEAFF
TRBV6-1,NA,TRBJ1-1,TGTGCCAGCAGTGAAGTACAGTACACTGAAGCTTTCTTT,CASSEVQYTEAFF
TRBV12-3/TRBV12-4,NA,TRBJ2-7,TGTGCCAGCAGTTTTACGGGGTCCGAGCAGTACTTC,CASSFTGSEQYF
TRBV11-2,NA,TRBJ1-3,TGTGCCAGCAGCAAATATCGGGGTGGCGATGGAAACACCATATATTTT,CASSKYRGGDGNTIYF
TRBV7-3,NA,TRBJ1-1,TGTGCCAGCAGCTTAAGCCCATCGAGAGTCACTGAAGCTTTCTTT,CASSLSPSRVTEAFF
TRBV7-6,TRBD1,TRBJ1-4,TGTGCCAGCAGCGCGGGGACAGGGGGTATTAATGAAAAACTGTTTTTT,CASSAGTGGINEKLFF
TRBV19,NA,TRBJ1-3,TGTGCCAGTAGTATCTTCGGGACTGGAAACACCATATATTTT,CASSIFGTGNTIYF
TRBV27,NA,TRBJ1-5,TGTGCCAGCAGTTTGACGGGGGTATATAGCAATCAGCCCCAGCATTTT,CASSLTGVYSNQPQHF
TRBV27,TRBD2,TRBJ2-1,TGTGCCAGCAGTCCCCTGGCTAGCGGGTCGGATGAGCAGTTCTTC,CASSPLASGSDEQFF
TRBV5-1,TRBD1,TRBJ2-1,TGCGCCAGCAGTTACACAGGGGGCAGGGGAAATGAGCAGTTCTTC,CASSYTGGRGNEQFF
TRBV9,TRBD1,TRBJ2-1,TGTGCCAGCAGCCCCGGGACAGGGGGTAGCGGGAGCGATGAGCAGTTCTTC,CASSPGTGGSGSDEQFF